This entry features one TCR beta chain sequence. Germline-derived CDR1 and CDR2 are KGHDR and SFDVKD. Trimming stripped 11 bases from V and 3 bases from J, with 13 bases between. The CDR3 totals 12 residues. This record comes from a study of blood T cell repertoires in COVID-19. Clones were sequenced by immunoSEQ multiplex PCR, and TCRdb holds only the in-frame ones, with some missing. The table lists fewer than 200,000 clones, less than 90% of them singletons, with approximately 4.4% in the top ten. This TCR was recovered from a woman between 50 and 59 years old who had recovered from COVID-19. The J gene is TRBJ2-7, the V gene TRBV24-1; D remains ambiguous. Source material: PBMCs or T cells enriched from blood (not recorded which). CDR3: CAIQIKNYEQYV. The CDR3 region has the DNA TGTGCCATTCAGATAAAGAACTACGAGCAGTACGTC.